The 30 T cell receptor beta chains below come from one sample, sequenced in a study of human T cells and chemical hapten exposure. A single record per CDR3 protein comes from TCRdb applying MiXCR to the RACE reads. The table shows about 120,000 distinct CDR3 sequences, with about an eighth occurring only once. Time point defined: patch test 1, 2 weeks after DPC sensitization. Treatment: therapeutic diphenylcyclopropenone sensitization with weekly scalp DPC. The starting material was whole blood, obtained in connection with sensitization to the hapten diphenylcyclopropenone (DPC). These receptors were collected from a man aged 18 to 30 with alopecia areata. Some clones in this sample may be carry-over from other donors' samples.

This clonotype was seen a few times. The chain recombines TRBV20-1 with TRBJ2-5; D perhaps matches TRBD2 (5 bases). The germline V gene has CDR1 DFQATT and CDR2 SNEGSKA (reference sequence). The CDR3 totals 15 residues. Trimming cost V 1 base and J 2 bases, with 14 bases left between them. CDR3 region: CSARAVTGLQETQYF. The CDR3 region has the DNA TGCAGTGCTAGAGCCGTAACGGGGTTACAAGAGACCCAGTACTTC.

This clonotype has only a few counts. J is TRBJ2-3 and V is TRBV10-1, with a possible D match to TRBD2 (6 bases). Trimming took off 3 bases at V and 5 bases at J, with 12 bases between the two ends. The CDR3 totals 14 residues. CDR1 is WNHNN, CDR2 SYGVQD, per germline (reference sequence). The CDR3 nucleotides read TGCGCCAGCAGTGATTTGTCCGGGGGAGATACGCAGTATTTT. Translation gives CASSDLSGGDTQYF.

This clonotype was picked up a small number of times. The chain combines TRBV7-3 with TRBJ1-1, with TRBD1 matching 7 bases. Looked up from germline, CDR1 is SGHTA and CDR2 is FQGTGA. V lost 4 bases to trimming and J lost 8 bases; unmatched junction nucleotides: 7. The length of the CDR3 is 13 residues. Here the CDR3 DNA reads TGTGCCAGCAGCTCCCGGGACAGAACCGAAGCTTTCTTT. This gives the protein CASSSRDRTEAFF.

This clonotype has a single count. The chain joins TRBV29-1 to TRBJ2-5; 7 nucleotides match TRBD1. Germline lookup yields CDR1 SQVTM and CDR2 ANQGSEA. The length of the CDR3 is 14 residues. The trim removed 4 bases at V and 4 bases at J, leaving 9 bases unmatched. The DNA of the CDR3 is TGCAGCGTTGGAGGAGACAGGGATGGAGAGACCCAGTACTTC. This encodes CSVGGDRDGETQYF.

This clonotype was counted only a few times. J is TRBJ1-1 and V is TRBV6-5, with D unresolved. V lost 9 bases and J lost 3, with 8 bases in between. Per germline, CDR1 MNHEY and CDR2 SVGAGI. The CDR3 extends over 11 amino acids. CDR3 region: CASREDTEAFF. The CDR3 DNA follows: TGTGCCAGTAGAGAGGACACTGAAGCTTTCTTT.

The chain couples TRBV11-2 to TRBJ1-1; TRBD1 matches at 7 bases. CDR1 SGHAT and CDR2 FQNNGV come from the germline V gene. V was clipped by 5 bases and J by 1 base; unmatched bases: 7. The CDR3 totals 15 residues. The CDR3 sequence is CASSRIQGPNTEAFF. The CDR3 DNA reads TGTGCCAGCAGCCGTATACAGGGGCCGAACACTGAAGCTTTCTTT.

This clonotype was observed a few times. The chain recombines TRBV4-1 with TRBJ1-2, with 7 bases aligning to TRBD1. Germline CDR1 reads MGHRA; CDR2 reads YSYEKL. This CDR3 has 14 amino acids. After removal of 3 bases from V and 4 bases from J, the junction contained 5 bases not matched to a gene. CDR3: CASSQGQSIYGYTF. CDR3 in DNA: TGCGCCAGCAGCCAGGGACAGAGTATCTATGGCTACACCTTC.

This clonotype was counted between two and nine times. V is TRBV4-3 and J is TRBJ1-1; TRBD1 matches at 7 bases. Germline values: CDR1 LGHNA, CDR2 YSLEER. V was clipped by 6 bases and J by 5 bases; unmatched bases: 9. CDR3 length: 14 amino acids. The CDR3 nucleotides read TGCGCCAGCAGTCCAGGGAGGGGGCTGACTGAAGCTTTCTTT. It encodes CASSPGRGLTEAFF.

This clonotype has more than one count but fewer than ten. The chain has TRBV6-5 and TRBJ2-3, with D possibly being TRBD1 (5 bases). The V and J ends lost 5 bases and 3 bases respectively, with 15 bases between them. CDR3 length: 15 amino acids. Germline CDR1 is MNHEY and CDR2 is SVGAGI. CDR3 in DNA: TGTGCCAGCAGTAGATTCCAGGGAAGAACAGATACGCAGTATTTT. This sequence encodes CASSRFQGRTDTQYF.

This clonotype was detected a few times. This rearrangement joins TRBV7-3 to TRBJ1-4; no clear D gene. This CDR3 has 13 residues. With 1 base removed from V and 8 bases from J, the gap between germline ends came to 8 bases. Germline loops: CDR1 SGHTA, CDR2 FQGTGA. The chain's CDR3 is CASSLIVGEKLFF. The CDR3 DNA sequence: TGTGCCAGCAGCTTAATAGTGGGCGAAAAACTGTTTTTT.

The chain employs TRBV28 and TRBJ2-3; 11 nucleotides agree with TRBD2. Trimming took 4 bases from V and 0 from J; bases not matched to a gene: 12. Looked up from germline, CDR1 is MDHEN and CDR2 is SYDVKM. The CDR3 length is 19 residues. The CDR3 DNA sequence: TGTGCCAGCAGTTCTCCTCCTAGCGGGGGGCCCTCTAGCACAGATACGCAGTATTTT. The encoded protein is CASSSPPSGGPSSTDTQYF.

In this sample, this clonotype turned up a few times. This chain joins TRBV12-3 or TRBV12-4 and TRBJ1-1; 7 nucleotides match TRBD1. The CDR3 has 14 amino acids. V gave up 5 bases and J gave up 5 bases; unmatched junction bases: 8. The chain's CDR3 is CASSLRTGGTEAFF. CDR3 sequence (DNA): TGTGCCAGCAGTCTAAGGACAGGAGGGACTGAAGCTTTCTTT.

This chain links TRBV5-1 with TRBJ2-2, with D hard to call. This CDR3 region has 16 residues. Trimming took off 5 bases at V and 0 bases at J, with 14 bases between the two ends. The V gene's germline CDR1 is SGHRS and CDR2 YFSETQ. The CDR3 DNA sequence: TGCGCCAGCAGTATTGGTGGAGCTACGAACACCGGGGAGCTGTTTTTT. It specifies CASSIGGATNTGELFF.

The CDR3 coding sequence is TGCGCCAGCAGCTTAGGTATGGGGCAGTTCTTC. Translating it yields CASSLGMGQFF. J is TRBJ2-1 and V is TRBV5-1; no reliable D call. The CDR3 extends over 11 amino acids. The V gene lost 2 bases and the J gene lost 12 bases, with 9 bases spanning the gap. CDR1 is SGHRS and CDR2 is YFSETQ in the germline V gene.

The DNA for the CDR3 is TGTGCCAGCAGTTACTTGCAGAACGAGCAGTACGTC. Translated, it gives CASSYLQNEQYV. This chain connects TRBV6-5 to TRBJ2-7; D gene ambiguous. Germline V gene lookup returns CDR1 MNHEY and CDR2 SVGAGI. V was shortened by 1 base and J by 5 bases, with 6 bases between the two germline ends. CDR3 length: 12 amino acids.

V is TRBV3-1 and J is TRBJ2-5, with D possibly TRBD1 on 6 matching bases. Per germline, CDR1 LGHDT and CDR2 YNNKEL (reference sequence). The ends were cut back, 3 bases at V and 7 bases at J, with 9 bases in the middle. The CDR3 spans 12 residues. The CDR3 loop is CASSHPGATQYF. DNA of the CDR3: TGTGCCAGCAGCCACCCAGGGGCGACCCAGTACTTC.

The rearrangement uses TRBV12-3 or TRBV12-4 and TRBJ2-2; D possibly corresponds to TRBD1 (6 bases). Trimming cost V 4 bases and J 1 base, with 19 bases left between them. This CDR3 contains 18 residues. The DNA of the CDR3 is TGTGCCAGCAGTTCCCAGGGGCGAGGTTACAGGAACACCGGGGAGCTGTTTTTT. This sequence encodes CASSSQGRGYRNTGELFF.

This clonotype has more than one count but fewer than ten. The V and J genes are TRBV11-2 and TRBJ2-1; the D gene is possibly TRBD2 (6 bases). The CDR3 totals 12 residues. Trimming removed 4 bases from V and 5 bases from J, with 6 bases in between. Germline CDR1 SGHAT, CDR2 FQNNGV. DNA of the CDR3: TGTGCCAGCAGCTCGGGAGACAATGAGCAGTTCTTC. Translating gives CASSSGDNEQFF. The full variable domain, its missing parts supplied by reference TRBV11-2 and TRBJ2-1, is EAGVAQSPRYKIIEKRQSVAFWCNPISGHATLYWYQQILGQGPKLLIQFQNNGVVDDSQLPKDRFSAERLKGVDSTLKIQPAKLEDSAVYLCASSSGDNEQFFGPGTRLTVL.

This clonotype was observed a few times. The V and J genes are TRBV3-1 and TRBJ1-3; a weak D match, TRBD1 (6 bases). This CDR3 region has 15 residues. Per the germline V gene, CDR1 is LGHDT and CDR2 is YNNKEL (reference sequence). V was clipped by 2 bases and J by 3 bases, with 11 bases between them. The CDR3 loop reads CASSQSQGLGNTIYF. In DNA form, the CDR3 reads TGTGCCAGCAGCCAATCACAGGGTCTTGGAAACACCATATATTTT. Supplemented by reference TRBV3-1 and TRBJ1-3, the full variable domain reads DTAVSQTPKYLVTQMGNDKSIKCEQNLGHDTMYWYKQDSKKFLKIMFSYNNKELIINETVPNRFSPKSPDKAHLNLHINSLELGDSAVYFCASSQSQGLGNTIYFGEGSWLTVV.

This clonotype came up many times. The CDR3 sequence is CASRELALSAYNEQFF. In DNA form, the CDR3 reads TGTGCCAGCAGGGAACTAGCGCTATCTGCCTACAATGAGCAGTTCTTC. The chain combines TRBV6-2 or TRBV6-3 with TRBJ2-1; 7 bases are shared with TRBD2. The V gene end was trimmed by 6 bases and the J gene end by 2 bases; junction bases not matched to a gene: 10. Germline CDR1 reads MNHEY; CDR2 reads SVGEGT. The CDR3 length is 16 residues.

The chain combines TRBV20-1 with TRBJ1-5, with 8 nucleotides matching TRBD1. The V and J ends lost 2 bases and 2 bases, in that order; junction bases with no gene match: 5. The CDR3 is made up of 15 amino acids. Germline-derived CDR1 and CDR2 are DFQATT and SNEGSKA (reference sequence). CDR3 region: CSARPGGQGNQPQHF. The DNA of the CDR3 is TGCAGTGCTAGACCAGGGGGACAGGGCAATCAGCCCCAGCATTTT.

This clonotype has a handful of counts. The V call is TRBV7-6, the J call TRBJ1-1; D not resolved. The length of the CDR3 is 13 residues. The germline V and J ends were trimmed by 5 bases and 0 bases, with 7 bases remaining between them. Germline CDR1 and CDR2: SGHVS and FNYEAQ. CDR3 sequence reads: CASSADLNTEAFF. CDR3 DNA sequence: TGTGCCAGCAGCGCGGACTTGAACACTGAAGCTTTCTTT.

This clonotype has just a few counts. The V and J genes are TRBV9 and TRBJ2-2; a weak D match, TRBD2 (6 bases). The CDR3 runs 12 residues. Trimming left V 6 bases short and J 7 bases short, with 10 bases between. Germline V gene sequence: CDR1 SGDLS, CDR2 YYNGEE. DNA of the CDR3: TGTGCCAGCACCATTAGCGGCGGGGAGCTGTTTTTT. Its translation: CASTISGGELFF.

The CDR3 DNA follows: TGCAGCGCCTTCCGGACTAGCGGGGTTTACACAGATACGCAGTATTTT. Translation: CSAFRTSGVYTDTQYF. The V call is TRBV29-1, the J call TRBJ2-3, with 12 bases that match TRBD2. V dropped 7 bases and J dropped 2; count of bases not matched to a gene: 10. The CDR3 spans 16 residues. Germline CDR1 reads SQVTM; CDR2 reads ANQGSEA.

This clonotype was seen many times. The chain is built from TRBV29-1 and TRBJ1-1, with D unclear. Germline assignment: CDR1 SQVTM and CDR2 ANQGSEA. This CDR3 has 12 residues. The V and J ends lost 1 base and 11 bases respectively, with 14 bases between them. Here the CDR3 DNA reads TGCAGCGTTGAAGGGTGGTCCGACGGGGCTTTCTTT. Translating gives CSVEGWSDGAFF.

V usage is TRBV10-3 and J usage is TRBJ1-5, with D possibly being TRBD1 (5 bases). The CDR3 has 13 residues. CDR1 and CDR2 from the germline V gene are ENHRY and SYGVKD. Between the trimmed V and J ends, which lost 8 bases and 1 base, there was a span of 9 bases. The chain's CDR3 is CAIGEGSNQPQHF. CDR3 nucleotides: TGTGCCATCGGGGAGGGGAGCAATCAGCCCCAGCATTTT.

This chain uses TRBV3-1 with TRBJ2-5; no clear D. Deletions cut 4 bases from V and 2 bases from J, with 11 bases between. The CDR3 extends over 14 amino acids. Germline-derived CDR1 and CDR2 are LGHDT and YNNKEL (reference sequence). CDR3: CASSLGPLQETQYF. The CDR3 coding sequence is TGTGCCAGCAGCCTCGGGCCTCTGCAAGAGACCCAGTACTTC.

The chain couples TRBV20-1 to TRBJ2-3; possible D gene TRBD2, 6 bases. This CDR3 spans 16 amino acids. Trimming removed 2 bases at V and 5 bases at J, with 20 bases between. In germline, CDR1 is DFQATT, CDR2 SNEGSKA (reference sequence). CDR3 sequence: CSARSLGLPSGDTQYF. The CDR3, as DNA: TGCAGTGCTAGAAGTCTTGGACTACCTTCCGGAGATACGCAGTATTTT.

The chain joins TRBV11-2 to TRBJ1-6, with D hard to call. CDR1 and CDR2 from the germline V gene are SGHAT and FQNNGV. Trimming took off 1 base at V and 7 bases at J, with 17 bases between the two ends. The CDR3 spans 17 residues. CDR3 nucleotides: TGTGCCAGCAGCTTAGCCACTTATGGGTCGGGGAATTCACCCCTCCACTTT. Translation: CASSLATYGSGNSPLHF.

This clonotype appeared many times. The chain is built from TRBV20-1 and TRBJ1-3; TRBD1 matches 8 bases. V trimming: 2 bases; J trimming: 4 bases; junction bases outside the gene matches: 1. The CDR3 runs 13 residues. Germline values: CDR1 DFQATT, CDR2 SNEGSKA (reference sequence). The CDR3 here is CSARWDRGNTIYF. The CDR3 DNA sequence: TGCAGTGCTAGATGGGACAGGGGAAACACCATATATTTT.